This entry lists 18 T cell receptor beta chains sequenced from one sample in a study of T-cell reconstitution after alpha-beta-depleted transplantation in children. The library targeted TCRbeta and was prepared with unique molecular identifiers. TCRdb analysed the PCR reads with MiXCR anew, one entry per CDR3 protein. The sample includes about 540,000 distinct CDR3 sequences, about 17% of them seen just once. The sequences come from PBMCs from the stem cell graft donor, collected from the stem cell graft. The receptors were gathered from a human donor who donated a stem cell graft to a child with acute lymphoblastic leukemia.

This clonotype was counted a few times. The chain uses TRBV7-9 and TRBJ2-7, with 9 bases identical to TRBD1. V lost 3 bases to trimming and J lost 7 bases; unmatched junction nucleotides: 10. The CDR3 consists of 15 residues. Germline V gene lookup returns CDR1 SEHNR and CDR2 FQNEAQ (reference sequence). CDR3 sequence reads: CASSFVGTGWNEQYF. For the CDR3, the DNA is TGTGCCAGCAGCTTCGTCGGGACAGGGTGGAATGAGCAGTACTTC.

The rearrangement joins TRBV24-1 to TRBJ2-1; 13 positions match TRBD2. V trimming: 5 bases; J trimming: 3 bases; junction bases outside the gene matches: 3. The CDR3 spans 16 residues. Germline V lookup: CDR1 KGHDR, CDR2 SFDVKD. CDR3 residues: CATSGTSGRGYNEQFF. The CDR3 nucleotides are TGTGCCACCAGTGGTACTAGCGGGAGGGGCTACAATGAGCAGTTCTTC.

J is TRBJ1-2 and V is TRBV5-1; D is unclear. Trimming removed 4 bases from V and 2 bases from J, with 9 bases in between. This CDR3 region has 13 residues. Germline V gene sequence: CDR1 SGHRS, CDR2 YFSETQ. The CDR3 bases are TGCGCCAGCAGCGACGGGCTAAACTATGGCTACACCTTC. Its protein product is CASSDGLNYGYTF.

There are a few counts of this clonotype. The chain joins TRBV4-1 to TRBJ2-7; 7 bases are a match to TRBD2. Germline loops: CDR1 MGHRA, CDR2 YSYEKL. This CDR3 has 16 amino acids. V lost 3 bases and J lost 1; bases outside the gene matches: 9. The CDR3: CASSHGEGLPSYEQYF. In DNA form, the CDR3 reads TGCGCCAGCAGCCATGGGGAGGGACTCCCATCCTACGAGCAGTACTTC.

This clonotype has more than one count but fewer than ten. The V gene is TRBV29-1, the J gene TRBJ2-5, with D maybe TRBD1 (6 bases). The V end lost 3 bases, the J end lost 2 bases, and 13 bases lay between the germline ends. Germline V lookup: CDR1 SQVTM, CDR2 ANQGSEA. The length of the CDR3 is 14 residues. The CDR3 bases are TGCAGCGTTGAGCCCGGACAGCTGCAAGAGACCCAGTACTTC. Its protein product is CSVEPGQLQETQYF. Variable domain in full (rest from reference TRBV29-1 and TRBJ2-5): SAVISQKPSRDICQRGTSLTIQCQVDSQVTMMFWYRQQPGQSLTLIATANQGSEATYESGFVIDKFPISRPNLTFSTLTVSNMSPEDSSIYLCSVEPGQLQETQYFGPGTRLLVL.

This clonotype was recorded a few times. The chain employs TRBV9 and TRBJ2-1, with 7 bases identical to TRBD1. The CDR3 contains 15 residues. The germline gives CDR1 SGDLS, CDR2 YYNGEE. The V segment lost 3 bases and the J segment 4 bases; nucleotides outside the gene matches: 7. The CDR3 spells CASSATGELYNEQFF. The CDR3 coding sequence is TGTGCCAGCAGCGCCACAGGGGAACTTTACAATGAGCAGTTCTTC. Drawing the rest from reference TRBV9 and TRBJ2-1, the complete variable domain is DSGVTQTPKHLITATGQRVTLRCSPRSGDLSVYWYQQSLDQGLQFLIQYYNGEERAKGNILERFSAQQFPDLHSELNLSSLELGDSALYFCASSATGELYNEQFFGPGTRLTVL.

In DNA form, the CDR3 reads TGTGCCAGCAGCCAGACTACTCATACGCAGTATTTT. Residues: CASSQTTHTQYF. V and J are TRBV3-1 and TRBJ2-3, with a possible D match to TRBD2 (5 bases). The V gene's germline CDR1 is LGHDT and CDR2 YNNKEL (reference sequence). The CDR3 sequence is 12 residues long. V was shortened by 3 bases and J by 7 bases, with 8 bases between the two germline ends.

This clonotype was detected a few times. The chain carries TRBV7-8 and TRBJ2-7; 7 bases line up with TRBD2. V lost 10 bases, J lost 4 bases, and 10 bases stayed unmatched. Per germline, CDR1 SGHVS and CDR2 FQNEAQ. The CDR3 spans 13 residues. CDR3 in amino acids: CATGWEGQYEQYF. The DNA for the CDR3 is TGTGCCACGGGCTGGGAGGGCCAGTACGAGCAGTACTTC.

This clonotype was counted a few times. CDR3 sequence reads: CAWSPGPNTEAFF. The CDR3 DNA sequence: TGTGCCTGGAGTCCAGGCCCGAACACTGAAGCTTTCTTT. The J gene is TRBJ1-1, the V gene TRBV30; no clear D. The CDR3 runs 13 residues. The germline gives CDR1 GTSNPN, CDR2 SVGIG (reference sequence). Between the trimmed V and J ends, which lost 2 bases and 1 base, there was a span of 8 bases.

CDR3 DNA sequence: TGTGCCAGCAGCCCGATCGACAGGAGCTCCTACGAGCAGTACTTC. Translated, it gives CASSPIDRSSYEQYF. V usage is TRBV7-8 and J usage is TRBJ2-7; the D gene is possibly TRBD1 (6 bases). Trimming left V 5 bases short and J 0 bases short, with 14 bases between. The CDR3 sequence is 15 residues long. Germline CDR1 and CDR2: SGHVS and FQNEAQ.

This clonotype was seen a handful of times. This rearrangement joins TRBV10-3 to TRBJ2-7; D is unclear. The V end was cut by 6 bases, the J end by 6 bases, with 18 bases between. The V gene's germline CDR1 is ENHRY and CDR2 SYGVKD. This CDR3 is 14 amino acids long. CDR3 in amino acids: CAISPQRLTPEQYF. The CDR3 DNA reads as TGTGCCATCAGCCCACAAAGACTCACTCCCGAGCAGTACTTC.

This clonotype was counted only a few times. The CDR3 DNA follows: TGTGCCAGCTCACCGGGCCCTACGGCCCCCGACACCGGGGAGCTGTTTTTT. Encoded protein: CASSPGPTAPDTGELFF. The rearrangement links TRBV18 to TRBJ2-2; no clear D. This CDR3 region has 17 residues. The germline gives CDR1 KGHSH, CDR2 LQKENI. V lost 3 bases and J 3 bases, leaving 17 bases between the germline ends. Combining the CDR3 with reference TRBV18 and TRBJ2-2 gives the whole variable domain NAGVMQNPRHLVRRRGQEARLRCSPMKGHSHVYWYRQLPEEGLKFMVYLQKENIIDESGMPKERFSAEFPKEGPSILRIQQVVRGDSAAYFCASSPGPTAPDTGELFFGEGSRLTVL.

This clonotype was detected only a few times. The chain combines TRBV18 with TRBJ1-2; D is undetermined. V lost 0 bases, J lost 1 base, and 6 bases lay in between. CDR1 is KGHSH, CDR2 LQKENI, per germline. CDR3 length: 14 residues. CDR3 nucleotides: TGTGCCAGCTCACCACCGACCGTTAACTATGGCTACACCTTC. Translated, it gives CASSPPTVNYGYTF.

This clonotype has only a few counts. The rearrangement uses TRBV11-2 and TRBJ2-7; TRBD2 matches at 12 bases. V lost 6 bases and J lost 3; bases outside the gene matches: 6. Germline CDR1 is SGHAT and CDR2 is FQNNGV. The CDR3 is 15 residues long. Here the CDR3 DNA reads TGTGCCAGCAGGGCTAGCGGGAGGGCCAGCTACGAGCAGTACTTC. Translated, it gives CASRASGRASYEQYF.

The chain recombines TRBV6-1 with TRBJ2-5; D may be TRBD2 (6 bases). Germline CDR1 MNHNS, CDR2 SASEGT. V lost 8 bases and J lost 0, with 13 bases in between. This CDR3 spans 14 amino acids. CDR3 sequence (DNA): TGTGCCAGCTTCTTTGGCGGGGACCAAGAGACCCAGTACTTC. Protein product: CASFFGGDQETQYF.

This rearrangement joins TRBV28 to TRBJ1-4, with a possible D match to TRBD1 (5 bases). Germline CDR1 MDHEN, CDR2 SYDVKM. Trimming cost V 8 bases and J 8 bases, with 15 bases left between them. The CDR3 is 13 amino acids. CDR3: CASDGGAREKLFF. CDR3 nucleotide sequence: TGTGCCAGCGACGGCGGGGCACGGGAAAAACTGTTTTTT.

The rearrangement uses TRBV5-6 and TRBJ2-1; TRBD2 agrees at 9 bases. V lost 5 bases to trimming and J lost 7 bases; unmatched junction nucleotides: 7. Per germline, CDR1 SGHDT and CDR2 YYEEEE. The length of the CDR3 is 14 residues. CDR3 bases: TGTGCCAGCAGTTCGGGACTAGCTCGAAATGAGCAGTTCTTC. This gives the protein CASSSGLARNEQFF.

The rearrangement joins TRBV21-1 to TRBJ1-2; TRBD1, the D gene given by the table, was not confirmed from the DNA. TRBV21-1 is tagged as a pseudogene. The CDR3 is made up of 13 amino acids. The CDR3 is CASSKVQGNGYTF. As DNA, the CDR3 is TGTGCCAGCAGCAAAGTTCAGGGCAATGGCTACACCTTC.